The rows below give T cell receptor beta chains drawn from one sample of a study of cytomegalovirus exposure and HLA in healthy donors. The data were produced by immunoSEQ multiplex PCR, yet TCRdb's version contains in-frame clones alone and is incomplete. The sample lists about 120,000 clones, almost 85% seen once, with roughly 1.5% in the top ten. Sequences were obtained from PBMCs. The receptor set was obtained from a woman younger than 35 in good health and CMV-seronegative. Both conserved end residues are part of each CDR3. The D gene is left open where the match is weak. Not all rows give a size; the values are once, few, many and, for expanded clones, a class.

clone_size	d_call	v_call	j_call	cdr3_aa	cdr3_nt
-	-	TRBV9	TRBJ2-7	CASSVGRQVLYEQYF	TGTGCCAGCAGCGTAGGGCGACAGGTCCTCTACGAGCAGTACTTC
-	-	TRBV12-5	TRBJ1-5	CASGLVVAAGDNQPQHF	TGTGCTAGTGGTTTGGTAGTGGCGGCAGGGGACAATCAGCCCCAGCATTTT
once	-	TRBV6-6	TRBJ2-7	CASSYPFPTREQYF	TGTGCCAGCAGTTACCCCTTCCCTACTAGAGAGCAGTACTTC
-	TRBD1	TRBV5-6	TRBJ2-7	CASKRQGRFYEQYF	TGTGCCAGCAAAAGACAGGGAAGGTTCTACGAGCAGTACTTC
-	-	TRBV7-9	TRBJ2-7	CASSRPGAYEQYF	TGTGCCAGCAGCAGGCCGGGGGCCTACGAGCAGTACTTC
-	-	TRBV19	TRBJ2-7	CASSVRRFHEQYF	TGTGCCAGTAGTGTCAGGAGGTTCCACGAGCAGTACTTC
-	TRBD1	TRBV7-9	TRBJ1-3	CASSLRDRDTGNTIYF	TGTGCCAGCAGCCTCCGGGACAGGGATACTGGAAACACCATATATTTT
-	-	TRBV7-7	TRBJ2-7	CASSSGGEQYF	TGTGCTAGCAGCTCCGGGGGCGAGCAGTACTTC
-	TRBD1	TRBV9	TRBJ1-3	CASSADRGPGNTIYF	TGTGCCAGCAGCGCCGACAGGGGACCTGGAAACACCATATATTTT
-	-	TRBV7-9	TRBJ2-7	CASSFPGGPYEQYF	TGTGCCAGCAGCTTCCCAGGGGGGCCCTACGAGCAGTACTTC
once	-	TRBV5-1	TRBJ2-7	CASSLSGDEQYF	TGCGCCAGCAGCTTGTCAGGGGACGAGCAGTACTTC
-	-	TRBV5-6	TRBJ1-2	CASIQGPRDYGYTF	TGTGCCAGCATTCAGGGTCCTCGGGACTATGGCTACACCTTC
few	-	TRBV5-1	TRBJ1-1	CASSSGGVNTEAFF	TGCGCCAGCAGCTCGGGGGGGGTGAACACTGAAGCTTTCTTT
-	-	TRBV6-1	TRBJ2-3	CASSDRWTRGWSTDTQYF	TGTGCCAGCAGTGATCGTTGGACCAGGGGATGGAGCACAGATACGCAGTATTTT
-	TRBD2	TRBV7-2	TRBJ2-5	CASSFLAGAVGETQYF	TGTGCCAGCAGCTTCTTAGCGGGGGCGGTCGGGGAGACCCAGTACTTC
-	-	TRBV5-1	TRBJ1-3	CASSFSGSTGNTIYF	TGCGCCAGCAGCTTCTCAGGGTCCACTGGAAACACCATATATTTT
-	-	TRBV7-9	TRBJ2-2	CASSSSTGAGNSNTGELFF	TGTGCCAGCAGCTCCAGTACTGGGGCGGGGAATTCGAACACCGGGGAGCTGTTTTTT
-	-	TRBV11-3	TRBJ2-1	CASSLDGVSGEQFF	TGTGCCAGCAGCTTAGACGGGGTTAGCGGAGAGCAGTTCTTC
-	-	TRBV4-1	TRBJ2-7	CASSQPSQLPYEQYF	TGCGCCAGCAGCCAGCCCTCACAACTACCCTACGAGCAGTACTTC
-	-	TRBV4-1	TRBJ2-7	CASRGQSAYEQYF	TGCGCCAGCCGGGGACAATCTGCCTACGAGCAGTACTTC
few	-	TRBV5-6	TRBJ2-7	CASRRRTTYEQYF	TGTGCCAGCAGGAGGAGGACGACCTACGAGCAGTACTTC
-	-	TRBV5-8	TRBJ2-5	CASSPGGTGTGETQYF	TGTGCCAGCAGCCCGGGGGGAACCGGGACAGGCGAGACCCAGTACTTC
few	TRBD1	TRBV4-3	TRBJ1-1	CASSRDRVNTEAFF	TGCGCCAGCAGCCGGGACAGGGTTAACACTGAAGCTTTCTTT
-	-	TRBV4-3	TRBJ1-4	CASSLWTTTNEKLFF	TGCGCCAGCAGCCTATGGACAACAACTAATGAAAAACTGTTTTTT
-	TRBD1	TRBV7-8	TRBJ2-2	CASSRAGGTGNTGELFF	TGTGCCAGCAGCCGCGCAGGAGGGACAGGGAACACCGGGGAGCTGTTTTTT
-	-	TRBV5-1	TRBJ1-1	CASSLETGSGAFF	TGCGCCAGCAGCTTGGAAACAGGGTCTGGAGCTTTCTTT
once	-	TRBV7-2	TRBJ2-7	CASSPMSEQYF	TGTGCCAGCAGCCCCATGAGCGAGCAGTACTTC